These 5 T cell receptor beta chains were sequenced from one sample in a study of OX40 agonist ivuxolimab in advanced cancers. Data came from immunoSEQ multiplex PCR; TCRdb stores just in-frame clones and leaves some out. The sample includes roughly 29,000 clones, around 86% seen only once; the top ten take approximately 20%. Sequencing used CD4+ or CD8+ T cells sorted from blood, obtained in a trial of the OX40 agonist ivuxolimab. These receptors were obtained from an adult with an advanced solid tumor such as melanoma, head and neck, liver or kidney cancer.

This clone was counted only a few times. This sequence joins TRBV9 and TRBJ2-1; 8 bases map to TRBD2. The CDR3 has 17 amino acids. Germline lookup yields CDR1 SGDLS and CDR2 YYNGEE. J gave up 3 bases and V 0 bases, and 8 bases lay outside the gene matches. In nucleotides, the CDR3 is TGTGCCAGCAGCGTAGAAACACTAGCGGATTACTACAATGAGCAGTTCTTC. The encoded protein is CASSVETLADYYNEQFF.

This clone appeared a single time. The CDR3 DNA reads TGTGCCAGCACCAAATTGTATAGCAATCAGCCCCAGCATTTT. Translation: CASTKLYSNQPQHF. The V gene is TRBV27, the J gene TRBJ1-5; D unresolved. V was cut by 7 bases and J by 0 bases, with 10 bases left in between. The V gene's germline CDR1 is MNHEY and CDR2 SMNVEV (reference sequence). The CDR3 covers 14 residues.

The chain has TRBV28 and TRBJ2-7; D ambiguous. V lost 4 bases, J lost 4 bases, and 14 bases lay in between. This CDR3 region has 14 residues. CDR1 is MDHEN and CDR2 is SYDVKM in the germline V gene. CDR3 sequence reads: CASSSPVTQYEQYF. CDR3 bases: TGTGCCAGCAGTTCCCCCGTGACCCAATACGAGCAGTACTTC.

This clone was recorded once. The chain combines TRBV5-6 with TRBJ2-7; tentative D call: TRBD1 (5 bases). Trimming pared 0 bases from V and 0 bases from J, leaving 10 bases between. Germline V CDR1 and CDR2: SGHDT, YYEEEE. This CDR3 is built from 15 residues. CDR3 DNA: TGTGCCAGCAGCTTGGCCTTTCAGGGCTCCTACGAGCAGTACTTC. It is translated as CASSLAFQGSYEQYF.

V usage is TRBV5-4 and J usage is TRBJ2-2; D is undetermined. The ends were cut back, 4 bases at V and 6 bases at J, with 7 bases in the middle. The CDR3 is 12 residues long. Germline V gene lookup returns CDR1 SGHNT and CDR2 YYREEE (reference sequence). The CDR3 loop reads CASSPPSGELFF. The CDR3 DNA is TGTGCCAGCAGCCCCCCATCCGGGGAGCTGTTTTTT.